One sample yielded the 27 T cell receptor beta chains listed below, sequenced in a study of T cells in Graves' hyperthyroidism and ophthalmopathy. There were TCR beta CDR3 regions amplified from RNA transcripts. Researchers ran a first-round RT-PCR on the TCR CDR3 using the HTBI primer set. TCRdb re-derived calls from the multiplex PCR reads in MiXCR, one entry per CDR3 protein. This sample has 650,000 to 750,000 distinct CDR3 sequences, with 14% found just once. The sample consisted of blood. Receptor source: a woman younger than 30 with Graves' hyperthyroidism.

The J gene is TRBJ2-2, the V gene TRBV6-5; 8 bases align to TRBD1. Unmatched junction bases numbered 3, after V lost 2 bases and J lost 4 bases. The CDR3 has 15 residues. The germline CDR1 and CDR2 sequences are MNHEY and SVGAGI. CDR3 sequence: CASSYLTGGTGELFF. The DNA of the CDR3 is TGTGCCAGCAGTTACCTCACAGGGGGCACCGGGGAGCTGTTTTTT.

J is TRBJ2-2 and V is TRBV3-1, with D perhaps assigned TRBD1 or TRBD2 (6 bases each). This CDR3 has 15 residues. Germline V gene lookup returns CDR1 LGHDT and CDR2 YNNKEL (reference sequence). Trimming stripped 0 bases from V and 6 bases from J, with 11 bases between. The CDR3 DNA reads TGTGCCAGCAGCCAAGATCGGGGGCCCCCCGGGGAGCTGTTTTTT. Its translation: CASSQDRGPPGELFF.

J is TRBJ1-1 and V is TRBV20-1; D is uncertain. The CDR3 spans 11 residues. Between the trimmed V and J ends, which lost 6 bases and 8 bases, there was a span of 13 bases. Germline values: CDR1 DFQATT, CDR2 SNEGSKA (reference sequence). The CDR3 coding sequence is TGCAGTGCCCTCATCGGGTGGGAAGCTTTCTTT. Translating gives CSALIGWEAFF.

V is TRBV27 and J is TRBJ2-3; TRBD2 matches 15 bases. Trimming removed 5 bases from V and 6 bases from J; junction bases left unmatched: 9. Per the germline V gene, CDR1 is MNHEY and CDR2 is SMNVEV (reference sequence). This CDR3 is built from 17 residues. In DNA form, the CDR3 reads TGTGCCAGCAGTCCGGGACTAGCGGGAGGAAAAGTGGATACGCAGTATTTT. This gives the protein CASSPGLAGGKVDTQYF.

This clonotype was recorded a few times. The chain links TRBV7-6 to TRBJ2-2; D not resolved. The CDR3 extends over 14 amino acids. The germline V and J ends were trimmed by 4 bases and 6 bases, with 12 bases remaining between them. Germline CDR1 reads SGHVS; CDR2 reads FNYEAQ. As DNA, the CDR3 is TGTGCCAGCAGCTCGCGATCCCGCGCCGGGGAGCTGTTTTTT. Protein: CASSSRSRAGELFF.

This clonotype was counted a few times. This CDR3 is CASSEDRSDGYTF. In nucleotides, the CDR3 is TGTGCCAGCAGTGAGGACAGGAGCGATGGCTACACCTTC. The genes are TRBV2 and TRBJ1-2, with 7 bases lining up with TRBD1. CDR1 is SNHLY, CDR2 FYNNEI, per germline. J was trimmed by 6 bases and V by 3 bases; bases with no gene match: 4. This CDR3 is built from 13 residues.

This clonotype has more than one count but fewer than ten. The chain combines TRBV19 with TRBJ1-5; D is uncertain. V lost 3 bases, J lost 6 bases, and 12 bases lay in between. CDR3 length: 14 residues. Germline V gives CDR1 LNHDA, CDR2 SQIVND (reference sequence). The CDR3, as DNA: TGTGCCAGTAGTATCGGGCCGGGTGGTCAGCCCCAGCATTTT. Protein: CASSIGPGGQPQHF.

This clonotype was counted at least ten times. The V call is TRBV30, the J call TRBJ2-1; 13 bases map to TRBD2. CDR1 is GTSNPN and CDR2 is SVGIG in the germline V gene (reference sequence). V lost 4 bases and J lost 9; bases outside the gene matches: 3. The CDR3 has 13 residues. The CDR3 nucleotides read TGTGCCTGGATAGGACTAGCGGGAGTTGAGCAGTTCTTC. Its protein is CAWIGLAGVEQFF.

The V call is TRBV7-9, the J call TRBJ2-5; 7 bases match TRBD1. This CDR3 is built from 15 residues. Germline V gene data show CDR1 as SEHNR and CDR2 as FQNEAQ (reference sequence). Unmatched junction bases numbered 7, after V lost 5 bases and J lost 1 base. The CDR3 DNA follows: TGTGCCAGCAGCCCTCGGGACAGTCTCCAAGAGACCCAGTACTTC. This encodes CASSPRDSLQETQYF.

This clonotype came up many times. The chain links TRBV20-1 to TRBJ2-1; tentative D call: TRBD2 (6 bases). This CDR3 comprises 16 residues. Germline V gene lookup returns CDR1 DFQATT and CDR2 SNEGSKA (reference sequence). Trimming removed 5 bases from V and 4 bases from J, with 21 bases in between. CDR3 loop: CSAGGGTTVGYNEQFF. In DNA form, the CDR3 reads TGCAGTGCTGGCGGCGGGACGACTGTCGGGTACAATGAGCAGTTCTTC.

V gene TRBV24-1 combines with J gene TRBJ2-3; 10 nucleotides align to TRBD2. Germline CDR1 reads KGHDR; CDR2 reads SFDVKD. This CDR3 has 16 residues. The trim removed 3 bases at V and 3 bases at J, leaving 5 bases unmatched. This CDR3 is CATSDALAGVTDTQYF. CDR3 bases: TGTGCCACCAGTGATGCTCTAGCGGGAGTAACAGATACGCAGTATTTT.

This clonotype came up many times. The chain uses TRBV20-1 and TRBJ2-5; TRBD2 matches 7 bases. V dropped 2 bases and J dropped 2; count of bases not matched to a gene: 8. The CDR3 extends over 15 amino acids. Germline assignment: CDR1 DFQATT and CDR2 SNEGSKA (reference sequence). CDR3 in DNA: TGCAGTGCTAGATCTCTAGCGGTGCCACAAGAGACCCAGTACTTC. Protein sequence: CSARSLAVPQETQYF.

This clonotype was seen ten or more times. CDR3 region: CSARGVGLMSSYNEQFF. DNA for the CDR3: TGCAGTGCTAGAGGCGTCGGGCTGATGAGCTCCTACAATGAGCAGTTCTTC. The V and J genes are TRBV20-1 and TRBJ2-1; D ambiguous. V was cut by 1 base and J by 0 bases, with 16 bases left in between. CDR1 is DFQATT and CDR2 is SNEGSKA in the germline V gene (reference sequence). This CDR3 has 17 amino acids.

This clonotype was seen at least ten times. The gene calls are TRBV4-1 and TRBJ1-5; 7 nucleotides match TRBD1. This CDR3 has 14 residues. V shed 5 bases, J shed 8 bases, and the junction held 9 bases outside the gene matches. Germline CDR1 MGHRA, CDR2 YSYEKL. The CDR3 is CASSSDREREPQHF. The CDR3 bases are TGCGCCAGCAGCTCCGACAGGGAGAGGGAGCCCCAGCATTTT.

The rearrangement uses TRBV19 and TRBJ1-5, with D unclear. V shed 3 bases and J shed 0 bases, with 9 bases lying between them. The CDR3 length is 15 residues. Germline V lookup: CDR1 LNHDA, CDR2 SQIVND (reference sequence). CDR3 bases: TGTGCCAGTAGTATCTTAGTGACTAGCAATCAGCCCCAGCATTTT. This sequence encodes CASSILVTSNQPQHF.

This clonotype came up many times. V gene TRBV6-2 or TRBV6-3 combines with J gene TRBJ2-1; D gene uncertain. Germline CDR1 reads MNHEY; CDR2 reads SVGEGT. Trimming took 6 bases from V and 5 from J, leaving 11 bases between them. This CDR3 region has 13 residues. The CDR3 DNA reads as TGTGCCAGCAGAACAGAACCCCACAATGAGCAGTTCTTC. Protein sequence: CASRTEPHNEQFF.

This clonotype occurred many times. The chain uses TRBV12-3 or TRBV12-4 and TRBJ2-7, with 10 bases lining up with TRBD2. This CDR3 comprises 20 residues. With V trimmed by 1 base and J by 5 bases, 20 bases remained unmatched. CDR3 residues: CASSLVGTFSGRTVLHEQYF. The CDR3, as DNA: TGTGCCAGCAGTTTAGTCGGAACTTTTAGCGGGAGGACCGTACTCCACGAGCAGTACTTC.

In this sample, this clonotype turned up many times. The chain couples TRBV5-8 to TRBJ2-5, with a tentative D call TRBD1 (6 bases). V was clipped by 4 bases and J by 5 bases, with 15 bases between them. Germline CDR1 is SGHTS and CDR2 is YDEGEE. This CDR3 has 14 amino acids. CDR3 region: CASSERRGSETQYF. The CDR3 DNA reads TGTGCCAGCAGCGAACGCAGGGGTTCGGAGACCCAGTACTTC.

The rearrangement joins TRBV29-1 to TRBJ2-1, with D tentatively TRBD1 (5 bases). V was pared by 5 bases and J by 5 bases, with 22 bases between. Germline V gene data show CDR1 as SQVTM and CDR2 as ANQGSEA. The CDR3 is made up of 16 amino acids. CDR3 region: CSVWAPPHRINNEQFF. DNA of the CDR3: TGCAGCGTTTGGGCCCCCCCACACAGGATAAACAATGAGCAGTTCTTC.

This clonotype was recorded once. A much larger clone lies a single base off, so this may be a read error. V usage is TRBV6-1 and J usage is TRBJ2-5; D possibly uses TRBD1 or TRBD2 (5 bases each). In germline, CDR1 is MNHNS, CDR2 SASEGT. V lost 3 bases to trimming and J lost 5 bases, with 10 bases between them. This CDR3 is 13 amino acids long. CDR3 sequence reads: CASSERGSETQYF. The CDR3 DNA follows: TGTGCCAGCAGTGAGAGGGGCAGTGAGACCCAGTACTTC.

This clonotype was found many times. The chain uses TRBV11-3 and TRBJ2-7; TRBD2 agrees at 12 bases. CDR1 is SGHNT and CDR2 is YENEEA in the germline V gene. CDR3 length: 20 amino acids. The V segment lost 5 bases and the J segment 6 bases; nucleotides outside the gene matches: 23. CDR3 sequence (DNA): TGTGCCAGCAGCCGCCCCTCGGGACTAGCGGGCAGGTCCCCAAAAACCGAGCAGTACTTC. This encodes CASSRPSGLAGRSPKTEQYF.

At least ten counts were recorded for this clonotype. The chain's CDR3 is CARDISGPPPRDNTEAFF. The CDR3 nucleotides are TGTGCCAGAGATATATCGGGTCCTCCCCCACGGGATAACACTGAAGCTTTCTTT. The chain couples TRBV2 to TRBJ1-1, with D uncertain. V gave up 9 bases and J gave up 2 bases, with 28 bases separating them. This CDR3 has 18 amino acids. Germline CDR1 is SNHLY and CDR2 is FYNNEI.

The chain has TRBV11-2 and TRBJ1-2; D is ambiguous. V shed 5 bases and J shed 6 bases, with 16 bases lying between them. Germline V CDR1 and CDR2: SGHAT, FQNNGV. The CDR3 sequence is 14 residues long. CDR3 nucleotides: TGTGCCAGCAGCGGTGGGATTTTTGGAAATGGCTACACCTTC. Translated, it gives CASSGGIFGNGYTF. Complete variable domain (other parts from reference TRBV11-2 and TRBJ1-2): EAGVAQSPRYKIIEKRQSVAFWCNPISGHATLYWYQQILGQGPKLLIQFQNNGVVDDSQLPKDRFSAERLKGVDSTLKIQPAKLEDSAVYLCASSGGIFGNGYTFGSGTRLTVV.

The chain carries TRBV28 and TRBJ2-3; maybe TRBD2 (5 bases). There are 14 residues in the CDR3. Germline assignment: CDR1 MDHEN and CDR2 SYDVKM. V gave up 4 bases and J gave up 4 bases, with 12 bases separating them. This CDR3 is CASSSPEGADTQYF. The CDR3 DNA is TGTGCCAGCAGTTCCCCAGAGGGTGCAGATACGCAGTATTTT. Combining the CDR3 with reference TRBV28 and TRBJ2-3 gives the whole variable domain DVKVTQSSRYLVKRTGEKVFLECVQDMDHENMFWYRQDPGLGLRLIYFSYDVKMKEKGDIPEGYSVSREKKERFSLILESASTNQTSMYLCASSSPEGADTQYFGPGTRLTVL.

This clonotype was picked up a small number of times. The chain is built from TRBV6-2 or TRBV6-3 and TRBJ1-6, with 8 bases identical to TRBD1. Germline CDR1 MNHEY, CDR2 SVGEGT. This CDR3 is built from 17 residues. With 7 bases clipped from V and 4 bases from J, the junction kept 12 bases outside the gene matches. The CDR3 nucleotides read TGTGCCAGCAACCGACCCCTGAACAGGGGGTATAATTCACCCCTCCACTTT. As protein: CASNRPLNRGYNSPLHF.

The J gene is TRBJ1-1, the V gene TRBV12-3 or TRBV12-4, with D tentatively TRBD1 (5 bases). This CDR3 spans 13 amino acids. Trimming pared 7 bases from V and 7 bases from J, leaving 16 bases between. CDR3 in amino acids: CASTHSIGGEAFF. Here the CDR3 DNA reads TGTGCCAGCACCCATTCCATCGGGGGTGAAGCTTTCTTT.

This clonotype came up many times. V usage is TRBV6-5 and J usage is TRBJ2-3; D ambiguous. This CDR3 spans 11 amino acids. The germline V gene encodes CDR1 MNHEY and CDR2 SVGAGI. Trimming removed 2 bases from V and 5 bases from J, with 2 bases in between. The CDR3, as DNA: TGTGCCAGCAGTTACGGAGATACGCAGTATTTT. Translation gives CASSYGDTQYF.